This TCR beta chain was documented in a study of blood T cell repertoires in COVID-19. Across the study: Acute and convalescent COVID-19 samples came from the United States, Italy and Spain. Nucleic acid was either cDNA or gDNA, and it came from T cells, B-cell-depleted T cells, or PBMCs.

This clone was counted only a few times. Under the authors' procedure: Counts of nucleated cells, estimated from reference gene primer amplification, were obtained. The data were produced by immunoSEQ multiplex PCR, yet TCRdb's version contains in-frame clones alone and is incomplete. V and J calls and clone size are given by that table; D and trimming were obtained from the DNA. Altogether fewer than 90,000 clones are present, 75% to 90% being singletons, with the ten largest covering approximately 21%. From germline, CDR1 is LGHDT and CDR2 YNNKEL (reference sequence). The V and J ends lost 2 bases and 1 base respectively, with 11 bases between them. The CDR3 runs to 15 residues.

Sequencing used peripheral blood. The origin of this receptor is an elderly woman with acute or convalescent COVID-19. The rearrangement links TRBV3-1 (or the pseudogene TRBV3-2) to TRBJ2-5, with D hard to call. CDR3: CASSQLDHSQETQYF. In DNA form, the CDR3 reads TGTGCCAGCAGCCAACTTGACCACAGCCAAGAGACCCAGTACTTC.